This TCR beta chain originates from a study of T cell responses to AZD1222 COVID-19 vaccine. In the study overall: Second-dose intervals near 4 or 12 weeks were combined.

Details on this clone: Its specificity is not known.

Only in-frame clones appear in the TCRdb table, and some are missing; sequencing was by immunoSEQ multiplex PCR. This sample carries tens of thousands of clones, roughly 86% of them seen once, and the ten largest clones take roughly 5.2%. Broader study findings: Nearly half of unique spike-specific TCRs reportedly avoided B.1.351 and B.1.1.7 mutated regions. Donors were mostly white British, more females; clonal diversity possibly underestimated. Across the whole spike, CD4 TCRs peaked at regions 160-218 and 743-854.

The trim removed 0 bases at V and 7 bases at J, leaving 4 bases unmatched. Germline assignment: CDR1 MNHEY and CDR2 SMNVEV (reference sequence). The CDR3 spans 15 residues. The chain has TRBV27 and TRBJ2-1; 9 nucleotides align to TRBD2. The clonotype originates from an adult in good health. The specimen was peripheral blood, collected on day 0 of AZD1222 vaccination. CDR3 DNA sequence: TGTGCCAGCAGTTTATCGGGCGGGAGGGGGAATGAGCAGTTCTTC. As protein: CASSLSGGRGNEQFF.